The rows below give T cell receptor beta chains drawn from one sample of a study of control samples from healthy donors and cancer patients. The method was immunoSEQ multiplex PCR; TCRdb's version includes in-frame clones alone and lacks a portion of them. The data show 95,000 to 150,000 clones, roughly nine tenths seen once. The sequencing input was blood. The receptors were gathered from a man aged 18 to 30 in good health. CDR3s include the opening cysteine and the closing phenylalanine or tryptophan. A D gene is named only where the DNA matches it firmly. For some rows the clone size is stated as once, few or many, or as a class when expanded; others skip it.

J gene: TRBJ2-3; D gene: NA; V gene: TRBV5-4; clone size: NA; CDR3 DNA: TGTGCCAGCAGCTTCCCCCCAGATACGCAGTATTTT; CDR3 protein: CASSFPPDTQYF
J gene: TRBJ2-7; D gene: NA; V gene: TRBV2; clone size: NA; CDR3 DNA: TGTGCCAGCCGCCGAGAAGGAGCGGTTCCCTACGAGCAGTACTTC; CDR3 protein: CASRREGAVPYEQYF
J gene: TRBJ1-3; D gene: NA; V gene: TRBV19; clone size: once; CDR3 DNA: TGTGCCAGTAGTTTCCAGGCGATCGGCAACTCTGGAAACACCATATATTTT; CDR3 protein: CASSFQAIGNSGNTIYF
J gene: TRBJ2-3; D gene: TRBD1; V gene: TRBV19; clone size: NA; CDR3 DNA: TGTGCCAGTACCCGATGGGGGACAGCTTTCGCGGATACGCAGTATTTT; CDR3 protein: CASTRWGTAFADTQYF
J gene: TRBJ2-3; D gene: NA; V gene: TRBV9; clone size: NA; CDR3 DNA: TGTGCCAGCAGCGTAGACCGAACAGATACGCAGTATTTT; CDR3 protein: CASSVDRTDTQYF
J gene: TRBJ2-1; D gene: TRBD2; V gene: TRBV9; clone size: NA; CDR3 DNA: TGTGCCAGCAGCAAGAGCGGGAGGTATTACAATGAGCAGTTCTTC; CDR3 protein: CASSKSGRYYNEQFF
J gene: TRBJ2-5; D gene: NA; V gene: TRBV12-2; clone size: NA; CDR3 DNA: TGTGCAAGTCGCTTACTTTTTAATCCAAGGACAGAAGAGACCCAGTACTTC; CDR3 protein: CASRLLFNPRTEETQYF
J gene: TRBJ2-1; D gene: NA; V gene: TRBV25-1; clone size: NA; CDR3 DNA: TGTGCCAGCAGTGAATGGCTCGAGCAGTTCTTC; CDR3 protein: CASSEWLEQFF
J gene: TRBJ1-6; D gene: NA; V gene: TRBV27; clone size: NA; CDR3 DNA: TGTGCCAGCAGTTTCTCGCCGGTGGGGGATCAGACGTATAATTCACCCCTCCACTTT; CDR3 protein: CASSFSPVGDQTYNSPLHF
J gene: TRBJ1-1; D gene: NA; V gene: TRBV19; clone size: NA; CDR3 DNA: TGTGCCAGTAGGGTCGAGGGGAGCGTCGCTGAAGCTTTCTTT; CDR3 protein: CASRVEGSVAEAFF
J gene: TRBJ1-2; D gene: NA; V gene: TRBV4-3; clone size: NA; CDR3 DNA: TGCGCCAGCAGCCCGACAGGTCTAACTTATGGCTACACCTTC; CDR3 protein: CASSPTGLTYGYTF
J gene: TRBJ2-2; D gene: NA; V gene: TRBV4-2; clone size: NA; CDR3 DNA: TGTGCCAGCAGCCAAGAAGGGAACAGGCCGAACACCGGGGAGCTGTTTTTT; CDR3 protein: CASSQEGNRPNTGELFF
J gene: TRBJ2-7; D gene: TRBD2; V gene: TRBV19; clone size: NA; CDR3 DNA: TGTGCCAGTAGCGAGGGACTACCTAAGACCTACGAGCAGTACTTC; CDR3 protein: CASSEGLPKTYEQYF
J gene: TRBJ2-1; D gene: NA; V gene: TRBV9; clone size: NA; CDR3 DNA: TGTGCCAGCAGCGTAGAATTCGGTACAGGTCCCTATGAGCAGTTCTTC; CDR3 protein: CASSVEFGTGPYEQFF
J gene: TRBJ2-1; D gene: NA; V gene: TRBV24-1; clone size: NA; CDR3 DNA: TGTGCCACCAGCCCGGGGCCCTACAATGAGCAGTTCTTC; CDR3 protein: CATSPGPYNEQFF
J gene: TRBJ1-2; D gene: NA; V gene: TRBV7-9; clone size: NA; CDR3 DNA: TGTGCCAGCAGCTTAGAGCCAAGCTATGGCTACACCTTC; CDR3 protein: CASSLEPSYGYTF
J gene: TRBJ1-3; D gene: NA; V gene: TRBV19; clone size: NA; CDR3 DNA: TGTGCCAGTAGTAAGGTCTCTGGAAACACCATATATTTT; CDR3 protein: CASSKVSGNTIYF
J gene: TRBJ2-2; D gene: NA; V gene: TRBV23-1; clone size: NA; CDR3 DNA: TGCGCCAGCAGTCAATCGAATTCGGGCCCCAGCGAAGGGGAGCTGTTTTTT; CDR3 protein: CASSQSNSGPSEGELFF